The TCR beta chain described here comes from a study of blood T cell repertoires in COVID-19. As handled by the study authors: Estimated nucleated cell counts came from reference gene primer amplification. Measured with immunoSEQ multiplex PCR; TCRdb has only the in-frame clones, and not every one. From that table come the V and J calls and clone size; the DNA was used to work out D and trimming. The table includes about 210,000 clones, approximately 82% detected once. The germline V gene has CDR1 MNHEY and CDR2 SMNVEV (reference sequence). J gave up 5 bases and V 0 bases, and 11 bases lay outside the gene matches. The CDR3 spans 17 residues.

The receptor was derived from a woman aged 40 to 55 with acute or convalescent COVID-19. Material for sequencing was peripheral blood. This chain connects TRBV27 to TRBJ2-7; TRBD1 aligns across 9 bases. CDR3 coding DNA: TGTGCCAGCAGTTTATCGATAGGCGGGACAGGGACCCACGAGCAGTACTTC. Encoded protein: CASSLSIGGTGTHEQYF.